Each of the 29 T cell receptor beta chains below was sequenced from the same sample in a study of PD-1 blockade in mismatch repair-deficient tumors. TCRdb keeps only in-frame clones here, not all; method: immunoSEQ multiplex PCR. The profile shows over 14,000 clones, around 80% of them singletons. Time point meaning: roughly ten-day in vitro stimulation with candidate neoantigen peptide 4. These receptors lack a known antigen. The input for sequencing was cells cultured in vitro, taken from a patient treated with pembrolizumab. Receptor source: an adult with mismatch repair-deficient cancer.

V gene TRBV11-2 combines with J gene TRBJ1-3, with D unclear. Trimming shortened V by 3 bases and J by 2 bases, and 8 bases separated the two germline ends. The CDR3 runs to 14 residues. The V gene's germline CDR1 is SGHAT and CDR2 FQNNGV. In DNA form, the CDR3 reads TGTGCCAGCAGCTTCGTCGGGACTGGAAACACCATATATTTT. This sequence encodes CASSFVGTGNTIYF.

V and J are TRBV7-3 and TRBJ2-7; maybe TRBD2 (6 bases). The germline V gene has CDR1 SGHTA and CDR2 FQGTGA. V lost 7 bases to trimming and J lost 2 bases, with 12 bases between them. The CDR3 consists of 13 residues. CDR3 nucleotide sequence: TGTGCCAGCACCTGGGACTCAGCCTACGAGCAGTACTTC. It specifies CASTWDSAYEQYF.

This rearrangement joins TRBV5-1 to TRBJ2-2; TRBD2 matches at 10 bases. CDR3 size: 16 residues. V was pared by 3 bases and J by 6 bases, with 8 bases of the junction left unmatched. CDR1 and CDR2 (germline): SGHRS, YFSETQ. The CDR3 sequence: CASSSGFLAGAGELFF. The CDR3 region has the DNA TGCGCCAGCAGCTCTGGTTTTCTAGCGGGAGCCGGGGAGCTGTTTTTT.

V gene TRBV5-1 combines with J gene TRBJ2-6; a weak D match, TRBD1 (5 bases). This CDR3 comprises 15 residues. V was pared by 4 bases and J by 0 bases, with 8 bases between. CDR1 is SGHRS and CDR2 is YFSETQ in the germline V gene. The CDR3 protein is CASSPQGSGANVLTF. DNA of the CDR3: TGCGCCAGCAGCCCCCAGGGCTCTGGGGCCAACGTCCTGACTTTC.

The chain has TRBV5-5 and TRBJ2-7; 9 bases match TRBD1. Germline V gives CDR1 SGHKS, CDR2 YYEKEE (reference sequence). V trimming: 3 bases; J trimming: 4 bases; junction bases outside the gene matches: 8. The CDR3 covers 15 residues. CDR3 residues: CASSSVQGTGYEQYF. CDR3 DNA sequence: TGTGCCAGCAGCTCAGTACAGGGGACAGGGTACGAGCAGTACTTC.

CDR3 residues: CASSVVRTSGAKNIQYF. The CDR3 region has the DNA TGTGCCAGCAGTGTGGTCCGCACTAGCGGGGCCAAAAACATTCAGTACTTC. The V and J genes are TRBV2 and TRBJ2-4, with 9 bases identical to TRBD2. Germline CDR1 SNHLY, CDR2 FYNNEI. The CDR3 runs to 17 residues. The J segment lost 1 base and the V segment lost 4 bases, leaving 8 bases of the junction unmatched. Full variable domain (missing parts from reference TRBV2 and TRBJ2-4): EPEVTQTPSHQVTQMGQEVILRCVPISNHLYFYWYRQILGQKVEFLVSFYNNEISEKSEIFDDQFSVERPDGSNFTLKIRSTKLEDSAMYFCASSVVRTSGAKNIQYFGAGTRLSVL.

J is TRBJ2-1 and V is TRBV4-2, with TRBD2 matching over 15 bases. CDR1 LGHNA and CDR2 YNFKEQ come from the germline V gene. This CDR3 contains 18 residues. The ends lost 1 base at V and 4 bases at J; junction bases unmatched: 5. As DNA, the CDR3 is TGTGCCAGCAGCCAAGTTACCGGGACTAGCGGGGGGTACAATGAGCAGTTCTTC. Translation: CASSQVTGTSGGYNEQFF.

V and J are TRBV27 and TRBJ2-2; tentatively, D is TRBD1 (6 bases). V lost 6 bases and J lost 3, with 14 bases in between. CDR3 length equals 15 residues. The germline CDR1 and CDR2 sequences are MNHEY and SMNVEV (reference sequence). CDR3 in amino acids: CASRTQGRDTGELFF. The CDR3 DNA sequence: TGTGCCAGCAGGACACAGGGAAGAGACACCGGGGAGCTGTTTTTT.

The V gene is TRBV6-1, the J gene TRBJ1-5; no clear D gene. The CDR3 is 16 residues long. CDR1 and CDR2 (germline): MNHNS, SASEGT. V was shortened by 1 base and J by 5 bases, with 15 bases between the two germline ends. The CDR3 reads CASSEGVLTSHQPQHF. The CDR3 DNA reads as TGTGCCAGCAGTGAAGGGGTACTTACCTCGCATCAGCCCCAGCATTTT.

The V call is TRBV11-3, the J call TRBJ2-5; 10 bases match TRBD2. Per the germline V gene, CDR1 is SGHNT and CDR2 is YENEEA. This CDR3 has 14 residues. Trimming cost V 8 bases and J 5 bases; bases outside gene matches: 8. The CDR3 bases are TGTGCCAGCGGCCGGACTAGCGGAGAGGAGACCCAGTACTTC. This encodes CASGRTSGEETQYF. Full variable domain (rest looked up from reference TRBV11-3 and TRBJ2-5): EAGVVQSPRYKIIEKKQPVAFWCNPISGHNTLYWYLQNLGQGPELLIRYENEEAVDDSQLPKDRFSAERLKGVDSTLKIQPAELGDSAVYLCASGRTSGEETQYFGPGTRLLVL.

The genes are TRBV7-2 and TRBJ1-2, with TRBD1 identical over 7 bases. CDR3 length equals 14 residues. V was clipped by 5 bases and J by 8 bases; unmatched bases: 11. Per germline, CDR1 SGHTA and CDR2 FQGNSA. The CDR3 nucleotides are TGTGCCAGCAGCCGATCAGACAGGGTCGAAGGCTACACCTTC. It yields the protein CASSRSDRVEGYTF.

This clone was found a few times. The chain couples TRBV5-1 to TRBJ1-2; D gene unclear. V was clipped by 2 bases and J by 2 bases, with 19 bases between them. CDR3 size: 17 residues. CDR1 SGHRS and CDR2 YFSETQ come from the germline V gene. The CDR3 DNA is TGCGCCAGCAGCTTAGGTCGGAAAGGGCAGGAGAACTATGGCTACACCTTC. Protein product: CASSLGRKGQENYGYTF. Variable domain in full (rest from reference TRBV5-1 and TRBJ1-2): KAGVTQTPRYLIKTRGQQVTLSCSPISGHRSVSWYQQTPGQGLQFLFEYFSETQRNKGNFPGRFSGRQFSNSRSEMNVSTLELGDSALYLCASSLGRKGQENYGYTFGSGTRLTVV.

In nucleotides, the CDR3 is TGTGCCAGCAGCTTAATGAAGGGGATCTACACTGAAGCTTTCTTT. Protein: CASSLMKGIYTEAFF. The chain has TRBV7-3 and TRBJ1-1, with a weak D call TRBD1 (5 bases). Trimming shortened V by 1 base and J by 3 bases, and 12 bases separated the two germline ends. This CDR3 spans 15 amino acids. Per the germline V gene, CDR1 is SGHTA and CDR2 is FQGTGA.

V gene TRBV30 combines with J gene TRBJ1-4, with TRBD1 matching over 7 bases. The germline V gene has CDR1 GTSNPN and CDR2 SVGIG (reference sequence). With V trimmed by 1 base and J by 0 bases, 14 bases remained unmatched. This CDR3 has 19 amino acids. DNA of the CDR3: TGTGCCTGGAGTGCTCCCTTCGGGACAGTAATTGCAACTAATGAAAAACTGTTTTTT. It is translated as CAWSAPFGTVIATNEKLFF.

This chain connects TRBV9 to TRBJ2-1; unclear D gene. The CDR3 is 15 residues long. V lost 0 bases to trimming and J lost 2 bases, with 9 bases between them. Germline CDR1 and CDR2: SGDLS and YYNGEE. As DNA, the CDR3 is TGTGCCAGCAGCGTAGGGGCTCAGGCCTACAATGAGCAGTTCTTC. Residues: CASSVGAQAYNEQFF.

The chain joins TRBV29-1 to TRBJ2-7; no clear D gene. Trimming cost V 5 bases and J 2 bases, with 10 bases left between them. CDR1 SQVTM and CDR2 ANQGSEA come from the germline V gene. The CDR3 has 12 amino acids. The chain's CDR3 is CSVKGAAYEQYF. In nucleotides, the CDR3 is TGCAGCGTTAAGGGCGCAGCCTACGAGCAGTACTTC.

This chain connects TRBV5-1 to TRBJ2-6; D tentatively reads TRBD1 or TRBD2 (5 bases each). V lost 4 bases, J lost 0 bases, and 11 bases lay in between. CDR3 size: 16 residues. Germline CDR1 and CDR2: SGHRS and YFSETQ. The CDR3 loop reads CASSRDPSSGANVLTF. For the CDR3, the DNA is TGCGCCAGCAGCCGGGACCCAAGCTCTGGGGCCAACGTCCTGACTTTC.

V usage is TRBV27 and J usage is TRBJ2-2; 7 nucleotides line up with TRBD1. V shed 5 bases and J 2 bases; nucleotides not matched to a gene: 2. CDR3 length equals 14 residues. The germline CDR1 and CDR2 sequences are MNHEY and SMNVEV (reference sequence). The chain's CDR3 is CASSHRGNTGELFF. The CDR3 bases are TGTGCCAGCAGTCACAGGGGAAACACCGGGGAGCTGTTTTTT.

J is TRBJ2-3 and V is TRBV5-1; 7 bases fit TRBD1. J gave up 5 bases and V 1 base, and 10 bases lay outside the gene matches. Germline V CDR1 and CDR2: SGHRS, YFSETQ. This CDR3 is built from 16 residues. In nucleotides, the CDR3 is TGCGCCAGCAGCTTGACAGGGGTCGGATTAGGAGATACGCAGTATTTT. Protein: CASSLTGVGLGDTQYF.

The chain uses TRBV7-9 and TRBJ1-5; D is undetermined. CDR3 length: 15 residues. Germline-derived CDR1 and CDR2 are SEHNR and FQNEAQ (reference sequence). V was cut by 4 bases and J by 6 bases, with 16 bases left in between. CDR3: CASSSAGVPGQPQHF. DNA of the CDR3: TGTGCCAGCAGCTCAGCAGGAGTACCGGGTCAGCCCCAGCATTTT. Together with reference TRBV7-9 and TRBJ1-5, the CDR3 gives the full variable domain: DTGVSQNPRHKITKRGQNVTFRCDPISEHNRLYWYRQTLGQGPEFLTYFQNEAQLEKSRLLSDRFSAERPKGSFSTLEIQRTEQGDSAMYLCASSSAGVPGQPQHFGDGTRLSIL.

V usage is TRBV29-1 and J usage is TRBJ1-2; D is perhaps TRBD1 (5 bases). V lost 6 bases, J lost 6 bases, and 11 bases lay in between. The CDR3 runs to 11 residues. Germline CDR1 is SQVTM and CDR2 is ANQGSEA. The CDR3 DNA sequence: TGCAGCGTCCCCCAGGGAGATGGCTACACCTTC. This translates into CSVPQGDGYTF.

The rearrangement uses TRBV11-2 and TRBJ2-5, with a possible D match to TRBD1 (6 bases). Germline values: CDR1 SGHAT, CDR2 FQNNGV. V was pared by 4 bases and J by 4 bases, with 19 bases between. This CDR3 comprises 16 residues. The CDR3 protein is CASSSYREISGETQYF. The CDR3 nucleotides are TGTGCCAGCAGCTCATACAGGGAAATCTCAGGAGAGACCCAGTACTTC.

The chain recombines TRBV9 with TRBJ2-3; possibly TRBD1 or TRBD2 for D (6 bases each). Trimming pared 6 bases from V and 7 bases from J, leaving 15 bases between. CDR1 is SGDLS and CDR2 is YYNGEE in the germline V gene. This CDR3 comprises 13 residues. CDR3 DNA sequence: TGTGCCAGCAACCCCCGGGGGACATATACGCAGTATTTT. Its translation: CASNPRGTYTQYF. The full variable domain, its missing parts supplied by reference TRBV9 and TRBJ2-3, is DSGVTQTPKHLITATGQRVTLRCSPRSGDLSVYWYQQSLDQGLQFLIQYYNGEERAKGNILERFSAQQFPDLHSELNLSSLELGDSALYFCASNPRGTYTQYFGPGTRLTVL.

The rearrangement links TRBV27 to TRBJ2-3; TRBD2 agrees at 8 bases. Germline assignment: CDR1 MNHEY and CDR2 SMNVEV (reference sequence). V shed 3 bases, J shed 3 bases, and the junction held 8 bases outside the gene matches. This CDR3 spans 16 amino acids. The CDR3 is CASSFVVAGSTDTQYF. The CDR3 nucleotides are TGTGCCAGCAGTTTCGTCGTAGCGGGAAGTACAGATACGCAGTATTTT.

This chain joins TRBV11-3 and TRBJ2-5; 8 positions match TRBD2. CDR3 length: 14 residues. In germline, CDR1 is SGHNT, CDR2 YENEEA. V gave up 6 bases and J gave up 5 bases; unmatched junction bases: 8. CDR3 in amino acids: CASSLSGSWETQYF. DNA for the CDR3: TGTGCCAGCAGTTTAAGCGGGAGCTGGGAGACCCAGTACTTC.

The CDR3 nucleotides read TGTGCCAGCAGTTTAGGACAGTTCGAAGAGTATTTT. Residues: CASSLGQFEEYF. The V and J genes are TRBV28 and TRBJ2-3, with D perhaps TRBD1 (6 bases). The CDR3 has 12 residues. In germline, CDR1 is MDHEN, CDR2 SYDVKM. V lost 2 bases, J lost 13 bases, and 13 bases lay in between.

The chain carries TRBV28 and TRBJ1-2; D is unresolved. Trimming left V 6 bases short and J 4 bases short, with 12 bases between. The CDR3 totals 13 residues. Germline lookup yields CDR1 MDHEN and CDR2 SYDVKM. The CDR3 DNA is TGTGCCAGCAGGGAGACGGTGCTCTATGGCTACACCTTC. This translates into CASRETVLYGYTF.

In this sample, this clone turned up a few times. The chain couples TRBV5-4 to TRBJ2-7; TRBD2 agrees at 10 bases. J was trimmed by 2 bases and V by 4 bases; bases with no gene match: 0. Germline-derived CDR1 and CDR2 are SGHNT and YYREEE (reference sequence). The CDR3 is 13 residues long. CDR3 nucleotides: TGTGCCAGCAGCGGGACTAGCGCCTACGAGCAGTACTTC. This codes for CASSGTSAYEQYF.

The V and J genes are TRBV18 and TRBJ1-1; D is possibly TRBD1 (6 bases). The germline V gene has CDR1 KGHSH and CDR2 LQKENI. Trimming removed 3 bases from V and 0 bases from J, with 14 bases in between. There are 16 residues in the CDR3. The CDR3 coding sequence is TGTGCCAGCTCACCCGACAGGCCAGGAATGAACACTGAAGCTTTCTTT. It codes for CASSPDRPGMNTEAFF.